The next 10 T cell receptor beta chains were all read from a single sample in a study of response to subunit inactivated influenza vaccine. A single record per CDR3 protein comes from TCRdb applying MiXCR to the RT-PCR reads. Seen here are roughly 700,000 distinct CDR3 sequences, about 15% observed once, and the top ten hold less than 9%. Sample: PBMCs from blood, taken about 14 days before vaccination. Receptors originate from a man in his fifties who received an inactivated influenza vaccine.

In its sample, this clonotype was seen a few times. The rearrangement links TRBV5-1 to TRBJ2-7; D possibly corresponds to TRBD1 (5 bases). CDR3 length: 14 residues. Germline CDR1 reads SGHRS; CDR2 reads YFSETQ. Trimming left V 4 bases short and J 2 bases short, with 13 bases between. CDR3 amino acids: CASSPRVGTYEQYF. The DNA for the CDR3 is TGCGCCAGCAGCCCCAGGGTGGGAACCTACGAGCAGTACTTC.

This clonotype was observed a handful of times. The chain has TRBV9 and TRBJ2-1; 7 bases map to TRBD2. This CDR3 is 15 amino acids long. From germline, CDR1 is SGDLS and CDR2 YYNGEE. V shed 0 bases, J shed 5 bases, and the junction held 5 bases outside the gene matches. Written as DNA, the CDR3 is TGTGCCAGCAGCGTAGGGAGCCTAGCGGACAATGAGCAGTTCTTC. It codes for CASSVGSLADNEQFF.

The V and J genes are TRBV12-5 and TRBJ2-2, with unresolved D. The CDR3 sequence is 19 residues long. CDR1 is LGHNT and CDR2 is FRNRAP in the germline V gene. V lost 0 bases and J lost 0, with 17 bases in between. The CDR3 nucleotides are TGTGCTAGTGGTTTGGTACTCGGCCGCCCCGGCGCGAACACCGGGGAGCTGTTTTTT. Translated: CASGLVLGRPGANTGELFF.

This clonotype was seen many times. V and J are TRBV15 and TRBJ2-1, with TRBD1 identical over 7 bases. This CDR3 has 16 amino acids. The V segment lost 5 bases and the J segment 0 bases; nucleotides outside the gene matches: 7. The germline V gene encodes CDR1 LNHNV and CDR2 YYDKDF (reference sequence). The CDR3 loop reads CATSYTGASSYNEQFF. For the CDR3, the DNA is TGTGCCACCAGCTATACAGGGGCGAGCTCCTACAATGAGCAGTTCTTC. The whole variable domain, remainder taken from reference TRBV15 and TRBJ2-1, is DAMVIQNPRYQVTQFGKPVTLSCSQTLNHNVMYWYQQKSSQAPKLLFHYYDKDFNNEADTPDNFQSRRPNTSFCFLDIRSPGLGDTAMYLCATSYTGASSYNEQFFGPGTRLTVL.

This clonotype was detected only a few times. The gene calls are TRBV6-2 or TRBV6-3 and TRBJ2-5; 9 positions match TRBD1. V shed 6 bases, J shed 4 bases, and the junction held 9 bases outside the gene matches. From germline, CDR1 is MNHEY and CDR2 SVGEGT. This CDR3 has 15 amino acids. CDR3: CASSTTGGGGETQYF. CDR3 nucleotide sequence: TGTGCCAGCAGCACCACAGGGGGCGGAGGAGAGACCCAGTACTTC.

The CDR3 bases are TGTGCCAGCAGCAGATCAGGGACTAGCGGGGCCACAGATACGCAGTATTTT. It translates to CASSRSGTSGATDTQYF. V gene TRBV6-2 or TRBV6-3 combines with J gene TRBJ2-3, with TRBD2 identical over 13 bases. The J segment lost 2 bases and the V segment lost 6 bases, leaving 8 bases of the junction unmatched. This CDR3 is built from 17 residues. CDR1 and CDR2 (germline): MNHEY, SVGEGT.

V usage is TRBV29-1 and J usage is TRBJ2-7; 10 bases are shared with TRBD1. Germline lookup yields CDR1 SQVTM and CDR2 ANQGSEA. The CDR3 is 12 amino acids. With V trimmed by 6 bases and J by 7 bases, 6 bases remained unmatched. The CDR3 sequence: CSVGTGVGEQYF. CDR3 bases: TGCAGCGTCGGGACAGGGGTTGGAGAGCAGTACTTC.

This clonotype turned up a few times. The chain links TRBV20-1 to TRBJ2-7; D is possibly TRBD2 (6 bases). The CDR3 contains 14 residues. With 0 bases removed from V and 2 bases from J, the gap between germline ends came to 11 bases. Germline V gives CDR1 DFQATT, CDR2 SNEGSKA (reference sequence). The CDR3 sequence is CSARDVGGPYEQYF. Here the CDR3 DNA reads TGCAGTGCTAGAGACGTCGGGGGACCCTACGAGCAGTACTTC.

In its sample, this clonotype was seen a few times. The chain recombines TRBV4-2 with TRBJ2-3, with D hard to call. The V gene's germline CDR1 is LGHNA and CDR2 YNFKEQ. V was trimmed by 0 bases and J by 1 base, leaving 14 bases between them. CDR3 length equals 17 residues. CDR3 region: CASSQDIGSGRTDTQYF. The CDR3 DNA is TGTGCCAGCAGCCAAGATATTGGCTCAGGTCGCACAGATACGCAGTATTTT.

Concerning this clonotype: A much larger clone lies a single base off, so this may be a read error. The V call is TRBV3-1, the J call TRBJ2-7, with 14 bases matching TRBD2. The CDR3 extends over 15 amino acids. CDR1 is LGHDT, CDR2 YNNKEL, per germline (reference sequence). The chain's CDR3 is CASSLGLAGDYGQYF. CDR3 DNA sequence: TGTGCCAGCAGCCTGGGACTAGCGGGAGACTACGGGCAGTACTTC.